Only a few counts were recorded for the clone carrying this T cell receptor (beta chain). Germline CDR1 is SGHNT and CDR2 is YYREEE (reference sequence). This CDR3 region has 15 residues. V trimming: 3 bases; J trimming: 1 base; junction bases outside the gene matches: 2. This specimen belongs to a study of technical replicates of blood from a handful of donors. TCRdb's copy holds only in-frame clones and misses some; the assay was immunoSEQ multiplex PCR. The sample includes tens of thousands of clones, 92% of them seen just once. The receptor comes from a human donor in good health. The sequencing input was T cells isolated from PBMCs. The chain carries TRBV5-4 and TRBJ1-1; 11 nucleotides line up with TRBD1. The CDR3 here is CASSSGTGGNTEAFF. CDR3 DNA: TGTGCCAGCAGCTCCGGGACAGGGGGGAACACTGAAGCTTTCTTT.